This T cell receptor beta chain emerged from a study of CXCR3-negative and CXCR3-positive naive CD8 T cells. Study results and limitations: Similar TRBV-TRBJ gene usage was seen in naive CXCR3-negative and CXCR3-positive cells, but not in memory cells. Upon cryopreservation, CXCR3 expression partially decreased, and most assays used fresh PBMCs. Hydrophobicity of TRB CDR3s was greater in CXCR3-positive naive cells than in CXCR3-negative naive cells.

This CDR3 comprises 14 residues. Germline CDR1 and CDR2: SGHRS and YFSETQ. Comment on this clonotype: Its matching antigen is unknown.

TRB cDNA libraries were made by UMI-labeled 5' RACE. No DNA is given; TCRdb re-called the 5' RACE reads and lists each CDR3 protein once. The sample has over 150,000 distinct CDR3 sequences. Material: naive CXCR3+ CD8+ T cells from blood. Subset indicated: CD45RO-CCR7+CD27+CD95- naive CD8+ T cells expressing CXCR3 (TNR3+). The receptor was derived from a human donor in good health. Some clones in this sample may be carry-over from other donors' samples. The chain carries TRBV5-1 and TRBJ2-7; TCRdb's assignment of TRBD2 cannot be checked, as there is no DNA. CDR3 protein: CASQRTSGTYEQYF.